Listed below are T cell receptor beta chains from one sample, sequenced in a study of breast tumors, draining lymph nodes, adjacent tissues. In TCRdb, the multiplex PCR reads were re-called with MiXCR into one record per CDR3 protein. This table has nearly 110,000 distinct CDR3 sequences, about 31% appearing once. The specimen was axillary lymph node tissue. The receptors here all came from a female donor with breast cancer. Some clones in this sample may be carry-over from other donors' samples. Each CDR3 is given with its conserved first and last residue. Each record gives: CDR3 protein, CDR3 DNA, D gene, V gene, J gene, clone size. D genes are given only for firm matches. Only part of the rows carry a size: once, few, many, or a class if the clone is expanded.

cdr3_aa: CASSGDGNTIYF
cdr3_nt: TGTGCCAGCAGTGGGGACGGAAACACCATATATTTT
d_call: .
v_call: TRBV6-6
j_call: TRBJ1-3
clone_size: .

cdr3_aa: CASRPGQGAIFYGYTF
cdr3_nt: TGTGCCAGCAGGCCGGGACAGGGGGCGATTTTCTACGGCTACACCTTC
d_call: TRBD1
v_call: TRBV6-2/TRBV6-3
j_call: TRBJ1-2
clone_size: many

cdr3_aa: CATSSGEGYTF
cdr3_nt: TGTGCCACCAGCTCCGGGGAGGGCTACACCTTC
d_call: .
v_call: TRBV24-1
j_call: TRBJ1-2
clone_size: many

cdr3_aa: CAISESSGSYEQYF
cdr3_nt: TGTGCCATCAGTGAGTCAAGCGGGAGCTACGAGCAGTACTTC
d_call: TRBD2
v_call: TRBV10-3
j_call: TRBJ2-7
clone_size: .

cdr3_aa: CASTLTSGTYSYEQYF
cdr3_nt: TGTGCCAGCACCCTAACTAGCGGGACTTACTCCTACGAGCAGTACTTC
d_call: TRBD2
v_call: TRBV6-5
j_call: TRBJ2-7
clone_size: .

cdr3_aa: CASSWDRQTYNEQFF
cdr3_nt: TGTGCCAGCAGCTGGGACAGGCAGACATACAATGAGCAGTTCTTC
d_call: TRBD1
v_call: TRBV11-3
j_call: TRBJ2-1
clone_size: many

cdr3_aa: CSASEGPGELFF
cdr3_nt: TGCAGTGCTAGTGAGGGGCCCGGGGAGCTGTTTTTT
d_call: .
v_call: TRBV20-1
j_call: TRBJ2-2
clone_size: many

cdr3_aa: CSDWDRRSTDTQYF
cdr3_nt: TGCAGCGACTGGGACAGGCGAAGCACAGATACGCAGTATTTT
d_call: TRBD1
v_call: TRBV29-1
j_call: TRBJ2-3
clone_size: .

cdr3_aa: CSARDLGQGGAEAFF
cdr3_nt: TGCAGTGCTAGAGATCTCGGGCAGGGAGGCGCTGAAGCTTTCTTT
d_call: .
v_call: TRBV20-1
j_call: TRBJ1-1
clone_size: .

cdr3_aa: CASRTGTSRLDEQFF
cdr3_nt: TGTGCCAGTAGGACCGGGACTAGCCGTTTGGATGAGCAGTTCTTC
d_call: TRBD2
v_call: TRBV19
j_call: TRBJ2-1
clone_size: many

cdr3_aa: CASSTSRTVNYGYPF
cdr3_nt: TGTGCCAGCAGCACTAGCAGGACAGTTAACTATGGCTACCCCTTC
d_call: .
v_call: TRBV7-9
j_call: TRBJ1-2
clone_size: many

cdr3_aa: CASSLANRPSGYTF
cdr3_nt: TGTGCCAGCAGCTTAGCGAACAGGCCTTCTGGCTACACCTTC
d_call: .
v_call: TRBV11-1
j_call: TRBJ1-2
clone_size: many

cdr3_aa: CSARDFTGNEKLFF
cdr3_nt: TGCAGTGCTAGAGATTTCACTGGAAATGAAAAACTGTTTTTT
d_call: .
v_call: TRBV20-1
j_call: TRBJ1-4
clone_size: many

cdr3_aa: CASSFGGTASSYEQYF
cdr3_nt: TGTGCCAGCAGCTTTGGAGGGACAGCGAGCTCCTACGAGCAGTACTTC
d_call: .
v_call: TRBV5-4
j_call: TRBJ2-7
clone_size: few

cdr3_aa: CASSQEASDPYEQYF
cdr3_nt: TGTGCCAGCAGCCAAGAGGCTAGCGATCCCTACGAGCAGTACTTC
d_call: .
v_call: TRBV4-2
j_call: TRBJ2-7
clone_size: many

cdr3_aa: CSARDLRAGNSPLHF
cdr3_nt: TGCAGTGCTAGAGATCTCCGGGCAGGCAATTCACCCCTCCACTTT
d_call: .
v_call: TRBV20-1
j_call: TRBJ1-6
clone_size: .

cdr3_aa: CASSDVPGEQYF
cdr3_nt: TGTGCCAGCAGTGATGTCCCAGGCGAGCAGTACTTC
d_call: .
v_call: TRBV2
j_call: TRBJ2-7
clone_size: many

cdr3_aa: CASSDRVGSSQPQHF
cdr3_nt: TGTGCCAGCAGTGACAGGGTAGGGAGCAGTCAGCCCCAGCATTTT
d_call: .
v_call: TRBV25-1
j_call: TRBJ1-5
clone_size: .

cdr3_aa: CASSLEVENTEAFF
cdr3_nt: TGTGCCAGCAGCTTGGAGGTTGAGAACACTGAAGCTTTCTTT
d_call: .
v_call: TRBV5-6
j_call: TRBJ1-1
clone_size: .

cdr3_aa: CASSLVRSDDEQFF
cdr3_nt: TGTGCCAGCAGCTTAGTTAGAAGCGACGATGAGCAGTTCTTC
d_call: .
v_call: TRBV11-2
j_call: TRBJ2-1
clone_size: many

cdr3_aa: CASSVGPSGPYEQYF
cdr3_nt: TGTGCCAGCAGCGTAGGTCCTAGCGGTCCCTACGAGCAGTACTTC
d_call: TRBD2
v_call: TRBV9
j_call: TRBJ2-7
clone_size: many

cdr3_aa: CASSWGDVYGYTF
cdr3_nt: TGTGCCAGCAGCTGGGGAGACGTCTATGGCTACACCTTC
d_call: .
v_call: TRBV5-4
j_call: TRBJ1-2
clone_size: many

cdr3_aa: CASSPTDYNEQFF
cdr3_nt: TGTGCCAGCAGCCCAACAGACTACAATGAGCAGTTCTTC
d_call: .
v_call: TRBV7-2
j_call: TRBJ2-1
clone_size: .

cdr3_aa: CSARTTSGRAGDYEQYF
cdr3_nt: TGCAGTGCTAGAACTACTAGCGGGAGGGCCGGAGACTACGAGCAGTACTTC
d_call: TRBD2
v_call: TRBV20-1
j_call: TRBJ2-7
clone_size: many

cdr3_aa: CASSPSQGGYGYTF
cdr3_nt: TGTGCCAGCAGCCCCAGCCAGGGAGGCTATGGCTACACCTTC
d_call: .
v_call: TRBV7-6
j_call: TRBJ1-2
clone_size: .

cdr3_aa: CAFSPGAFPPLHF
cdr3_nt: TGTGCCTTCAGCCCGGGGGCCTTCCCACCCCTCCACTTT
d_call: .
v_call: TRBV9
j_call: TRBJ1-6
clone_size: many

cdr3_aa: CATSDNEQFF
cdr3_nt: TGTGCCACCAGTGACAATGAGCAGTTCTTC
d_call: .
v_call: TRBV24-1
j_call: TRBJ2-1
clone_size: .

cdr3_aa: CSARDSTIFKGRRTYEQYF
cdr3_nt: TGCAGTGCTAGAGATTCTACTATCTTTAAGGGCAGGCGAACCTACGAGCAGTACTTC
d_call: .
v_call: TRBV20-1
j_call: TRBJ2-7
clone_size: many

cdr3_aa: CASGFPGQNNEQFF
cdr3_nt: TGTGCTAGTGGTTTCCCCGGACAAAACAATGAGCAGTTCTTC
d_call: .
v_call: TRBV12-5
j_call: TRBJ2-1
clone_size: many

cdr3_aa: CASSFRGGDQETQYF
cdr3_nt: TGTGCCAGCAGCTTTAGGGGCGGAGACCAAGAGACCCAGTACTTC
d_call: .
v_call: TRBV7-3
j_call: TRBJ2-5
clone_size: many

cdr3_aa: CASSYSAAPGADVLTF
cdr3_nt: TGTGCCAGCAGTTACTCGGCTGCCCCAGGGGCCGACGTCCTGACTTTC
d_call: .
v_call: TRBV6-5
j_call: TRBJ2-6
clone_size: .

cdr3_aa: CASSLAGFGGQRNTEAFF
cdr3_nt: TGTGCCAGCAGCTTAGCGGGTTTCGGCGGGCAAAGAAACACTGAAGCTTTCTTT
d_call: .
v_call: TRBV7-9
j_call: TRBJ1-1
clone_size: few

cdr3_aa: CASGGGQGYEQYF
cdr3_nt: TGTGCCAGCGGCGGAGGACAGGGCTACGAGCAGTACTTC
d_call: TRBD1
v_call: TRBV28
j_call: TRBJ2-7
clone_size: many

cdr3_aa: CASANPSTSGTDTQYF
cdr3_nt: TGTGCCAGCGCCAACCCCTCGACTAGCGGGACAGATACGCAGTATTTT
d_call: TRBD2
v_call: TRBV12-3/TRBV12-4
j_call: TRBJ2-3
clone_size: .

cdr3_aa: CASSLFGSSRITDTQYF
cdr3_nt: TGTGCCAGCAGCTTATTCGGGTCTAGTCGAATCACAGATACGCAGTATTTT
d_call: .
v_call: TRBV7-9
j_call: TRBJ2-3
clone_size: .

cdr3_aa: CASSYDIAGGRTDTQYF
cdr3_nt: TGTGCCAGCAGTTACGATATAGCGGGGGGGCGCACAGATACGCAGTATTTT
d_call: TRBD2
v_call: TRBV6-2/TRBV6-3
j_call: TRBJ2-3
clone_size: few

cdr3_aa: CASSLGTNEKLFF
cdr3_nt: TGTGCCAGCAGCTTGGGGACCAATGAAAAACTGTTTTTT
d_call: .
v_call: TRBV5-6
j_call: TRBJ1-4
clone_size: once

cdr3_aa: CSARSGGQETQYF
cdr3_nt: TGCAGTGCTAGAAGCGGGGGCCAAGAGACCCAGTACTTC
d_call: TRBD2
v_call: TRBV20-1
j_call: TRBJ2-5
clone_size: many

cdr3_aa: CASSLQDRGREEAFF
cdr3_nt: TGTGCCAGCAGTTTGCAGGACAGGGGGCGCGAAGAAGCTTTCTTT
d_call: TRBD1
v_call: TRBV27
j_call: TRBJ1-1
clone_size: .

cdr3_aa: CASSEAGGGLETQYF
cdr3_nt: TGTGCCAGCAGTGAAGCCGGGGGGGGTTTGGAGACCCAGTACTTC
d_call: TRBD2
v_call: TRBV6-1
j_call: TRBJ2-5
clone_size: many

cdr3_aa: CASSQTSGSTGELFF
cdr3_nt: TGTGCCAGCAGTCAAACTAGCGGGAGCACCGGGGAGCTGTTTTTT
d_call: TRBD2
v_call: TRBV6-1
j_call: TRBJ2-2
clone_size: .

cdr3_aa: CASSQGGHGEDSPLHF
cdr3_nt: TGTGCCAGCAGCCAAGGGGGGCACGGAGAAGATTCACCCCTCCACTTT
d_call: .
v_call: TRBV4-2
j_call: TRBJ1-6
clone_size: many

cdr3_aa: CSARGLAGGRDEQFF
cdr3_nt: TGCAGTGCTAGGGGACTAGCGGGGGGCCGGGATGAGCAGTTCTTC
d_call: TRBD2
v_call: TRBV20-1
j_call: TRBJ2-1
clone_size: many

cdr3_aa: CASSSPDRAVGELFF
cdr3_nt: TGTGCCAGCAGCTCCCCGGACAGGGCGGTCGGGGAGCTGTTTTTT
d_call: TRBD1
v_call: TRBV7-9
j_call: TRBJ2-2
clone_size: many

cdr3_aa: CASSLTSTVSGNTIYF
cdr3_nt: TGTGCCAGCAGCTTGACGTCGACCGTCTCTGGAAACACCATATATTTT
d_call: .
v_call: TRBV5-8
j_call: TRBJ1-3
clone_size: .

cdr3_aa: CASSPRVYTDTQYF
cdr3_nt: TGTGCCAGCAGCCCCCGGGTCTACACAGATACGCAGTATTTT
d_call: .
v_call: TRBV11-1
j_call: TRBJ2-3
clone_size: many

cdr3_aa: CASSLGQAAVYEQYF
cdr3_nt: TGTGCCAGCAGCTTGGGACAGGCGGCGGTCTACGAGCAGTACTTC
d_call: .
v_call: TRBV5-4
j_call: TRBJ2-7
clone_size: .

cdr3_aa: CASSISVPGMNTEAFF
cdr3_nt: TGCGCCAGCAGCATATCAGTTCCGGGGATGAACACTGAAGCTTTCTTT
d_call: .
v_call: TRBV5-1
j_call: TRBJ1-1
clone_size: .

cdr3_aa: CAWTVSGNTIYF
cdr3_nt: TGTGCCTGGACAGTGTCTGGAAACACCATATATTTT
d_call: .
v_call: TRBV30
j_call: TRBJ1-3
clone_size: many

cdr3_aa: CAWTASLIGEKLFF
cdr3_nt: TGTGCCTGGACGGCCTCCCTCATCGGCGAAAAACTGTTTTTT
d_call: .
v_call: TRBV30
j_call: TRBJ1-4
clone_size: many

cdr3_aa: CASSQEDDKPSSYNSPLHF
cdr3_nt: TGTGCCAGCAGCCAAGAAGACGACAAGCCGAGCTCCTATAATTCACCCCTCCACTTT
d_call: .
v_call: TRBV3-2
j_call: TRBJ1-6
clone_size: many

cdr3_aa: CASRPTGGNQPQHF
cdr3_nt: TGTGCCAGCAGGCCGACAGGGGGGAATCAGCCCCAGCATTTT
d_call: TRBD1
v_call: TRBV6-1
j_call: TRBJ1-5
clone_size: few

cdr3_aa: CASSHGTGGANTGELFF
cdr3_nt: TGTGCCAGCAGTCACGGGACAGGGGGCGCGAACACCGGGGAGCTGTTTTTT
d_call: TRBD1
v_call: TRBV6-5
j_call: TRBJ2-2
clone_size: many

cdr3_aa: CASSLWAREDNEQFF
cdr3_nt: TGTGCCAGCAGCCTCTGGGCGCGGGAGGACAATGAGCAGTTCTTC
d_call: TRBD2
v_call: TRBV11-2
j_call: TRBJ2-1
clone_size: many